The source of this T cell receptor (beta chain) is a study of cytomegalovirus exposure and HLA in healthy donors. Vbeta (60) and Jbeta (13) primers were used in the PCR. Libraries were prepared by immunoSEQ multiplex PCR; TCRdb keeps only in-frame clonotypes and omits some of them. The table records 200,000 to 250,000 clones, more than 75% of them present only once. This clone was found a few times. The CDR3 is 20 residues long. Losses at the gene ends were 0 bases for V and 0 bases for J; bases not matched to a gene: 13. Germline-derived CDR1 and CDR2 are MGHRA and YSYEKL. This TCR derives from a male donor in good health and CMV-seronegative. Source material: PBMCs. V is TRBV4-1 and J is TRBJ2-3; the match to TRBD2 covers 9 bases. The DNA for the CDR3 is TGCGCCAGCAGCCAAGACAATAGCGGGAGAAGAGTGAGTAGCACAGATACGCAGTATTTT. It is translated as CASSQDNSGRRVSSTDTQYF.